This is a list of T cell receptor beta chains from one sample in a study of blood T cell repertoires in COVID-19. Sequencing used immunoSEQ multiplex PCR; TCRdb keeps in-frame clones, though not all of them. The profile covers 200,000 to 300,000 clones, with approximately 86% appearing a single time and approximately 2% taken by the ten largest. Sequencing was performed on peripheral blood. These receptors originate from a man aged 25 to 40 with active or convalescent COVID-19. CDR3s include the opening cysteine and the closing phenylalanine or tryptophan. The listing skips clone size in some rows; elsewhere it reads once, few, many or a size class.

TRBV12-2	once	TRBJ2-7	CASRLASSTSSYEQYF
TRBV7-9	few	TRBJ1-1	CASSPQSDGAEAFF
TRBV28	NA	TRBJ2-2	CASSLAGAGSGELFF
TRBV29-1	many	TRBJ2-7	CSVVRDTSYEQYF
TRBV6-5	NA	TRBJ2-7	CASSYLGQGYEQYF
TRBV6-5	NA	TRBJ1-4	CASSRGQVGEKLFF
TRBV11-2	NA	TRBJ2-7	CASSSISRQRGTESYEQYF
TRBV10-3	NA	TRBJ2-2	CAISEVPGQHTGELFF
TRBV3-1/TRBV3-2	NA	TRBJ2-1	CASSQSGLGYNEQFF
TRBV7-9	NA	TRBJ2-2	CASSSDRENTGELFF
TRBV19	NA	TRBJ1-5	CASSIRQGNQPQHF
TRBV7-2	NA	TRBJ1-2	CASSLNRYYGYTF
TRBV10-1	NA	TRBJ2-7	CASSESGRVHEQYF
TRBV13	NA	TRBJ1-1	CASSAPPGKDTEAFF
TRBV5-6	NA	TRBJ2-7	CASSFGTGATEQYF
TRBV11-2	NA	TRBJ2-3	CASSLDLATSGASTDTQYF
TRBV7-2	NA	TRBJ2-3	CASSFSATGLYTQYF
TRBV11-2	NA	TRBJ2-1	CASRNRDLNEQFF
TRBV6-5	NA	TRBJ1-5	CASSPTTGINQPQHF
TRBV6-5	NA	TRBJ2-5	CASSYSSTGHAGTQYF
TRBV2	NA	TRBJ2-5	CASSEGVAGGLETQYF